A single sample is the source of the 18 T cell receptor beta chains below, sequenced in a study of graft-versus-host responses after intestinal transplantation. Data came from immunoSEQ multiplex PCR; TCRdb stores just in-frame clones and leaves some out. The data contain about 99,000 clones, more than 75% of them singletons. These receptors' antigens are unknown. Material: unstimulated CD4+ T cells sorted from spleen or lymph node cells, obtained before intestinal transplant. Every receptor here comes from a human donor who received an intestinal transplant.

The rearrangement uses TRBV2 and TRBJ2-7; the D is unclear. From germline, CDR1 is SNHLY and CDR2 FYNNEI. The CDR3 length is 11 residues. V shed 4 bases and J shed 8 bases, with 9 bases lying between them. The CDR3 DNA sequence: TGTGCCAGCAGTGTAACGGGCAAGCAGTACTTC. Amino acids: CASSVTGKQYF. Full variable domain (rest looked up from reference TRBV2 and TRBJ2-7): EPEVTQTPSHQVTQMGQEVILRCVPISNHLYFYWYRQILGQKVEFLVSFYNNEISEKSEIFDDQFSVERPDGSNFTLKIRSTKLEDSAMYFCASSVTGKQYFGPGTRLTVT.

The chain uses TRBV6-6 and TRBJ2-1, with a tentative D call TRBD2 (6 bases). Germline CDR1 MNHNY, CDR2 SVGAGI (reference sequence). V was trimmed by 8 bases and J by 5 bases, leaving 10 bases between them. CDR3 length: 12 amino acids. The CDR3 loop is CASREPNNEQFF. The CDR3, as DNA: TGTGCCAGCCGGGAGCCCAACAATGAGCAGTTCTTC.

The chain links TRBV7-9 to TRBJ1-1; D is undetermined. The CDR3 length is 13 residues. Between the trimmed V and J ends, which lost 5 bases and 6 bases, there was a span of 13 bases. Germline V gene data show CDR1 as SEHNR and CDR2 as FQNEAQ (reference sequence). The CDR3 loop reads CASSPYLGAEAFF. CDR3 DNA sequence: TGTGCCAGCAGCCCCTACCTGGGCGCTGAAGCTTTCTTT. Variable domain in full (rest from reference TRBV7-9 and TRBJ1-1): DTGVSQNPRHKITKRGQNVTFRCDPISEHNRLYWYRQTLGQGPEFLTYFQNEAQLEKSRLLSDRFSAERPKGSFSTLEIQRTEQGDSAMYLCASSPYLGAEAFFGQGTRLTVV.

This chain connects TRBV11-3 to TRBJ2-7; D is uncertain. The CDR3 is 13 residues long. Trimming removed 2 bases from V and 7 bases from J, with 12 bases in between. Germline CDR1 is SGHNT and CDR2 is YENEEA. CDR3 sequence (DNA): TGTGCCAGCAGCTTATACCCCGCTCTGGAGCAGTACTTC. This sequence encodes CASSLYPALEQYF. The variable domain in full, with the rest retrieved from reference TRBV11-3 and TRBJ2-7, is EAGVVQSPRYKIIEKKQPVAFWCNPISGHNTLYWYLQNLGQGPELLIRYENEEAVDDSQLPKDRFSAERLKGVDSTLKIQPAELGDSAVYLCASSLYPALEQYFGPGTRLTVT.

The chain uses TRBV29-1 and TRBJ1-1; D unresolved. From germline, CDR1 is SQVTM and CDR2 ANQGSEA. Trimming pared 4 bases from V and 0 bases from J, leaving 15 bases between. This CDR3 contains 15 residues. Here the CDR3 reads CSVGGAGALNTEAFF. Written as DNA, the CDR3 is TGCAGCGTTGGGGGAGCGGGAGCCCTGAACACTGAAGCTTTCTTT.

The chain uses TRBV2 and TRBJ1-5, with D perhaps TRBD1 (6 bases). CDR1 SNHLY and CDR2 FYNNEI come from the germline V gene. Trimming shortened V by 3 bases and J by 5 bases, and 11 bases separated the two germline ends. The CDR3 loop spans 14 amino acids. The CDR3 sequence: CASSDRGGDQPQHF. The CDR3 DNA is TGTGCCAGCAGTGACAGGGGCGGGGATCAGCCCCAGCATTTT. Supplemented by reference TRBV2 and TRBJ1-5, the full variable domain reads EPEVTQTPSHQVTQMGQEVILRCVPISNHLYFYWYRQILGQKVEFLVSFYNNEISEKSEIFDDQFSVERPDGSNFTLKIRSTKLEDSAMYFCASSDRGGDQPQHFGDGTRLSIL.

CDR3 sequence reads: CASSPLAADTQYF. Here the CDR3 DNA reads TGTGCCAGCTCTCCTCTAGCGGCAGATACGCAGTATTTT. The chain uses TRBV18 and TRBJ2-3; 7 bases agree with TRBD2. V was clipped by 6 bases and J by 4 bases; unmatched bases: 4. Germline CDR1 is KGHSH and CDR2 is LQKENI. The CDR3 sequence is 13 residues long. The variable domain in full, with the rest retrieved from reference TRBV18 and TRBJ2-3, is NAGVMQNPRHLVRRRGQEARLRCSPMKGHSHVYWYRQLPEEGLKFMVYLQKENIIDESGMPKERFSAEFPKEGPSILRIQQVVRGDSAAYFCASSPLAADTQYFGPGTRLTVL.

The chain carries TRBV7-6 and TRBJ1-6; D uncertain. Germline V gene sequence: CDR1 SGHVS, CDR2 FNYEAQ. Between the trimmed V and J ends, which lost 3 bases and 9 bases, there was a span of 9 bases. This CDR3 has 13 residues. The CDR3 reads CASSFDPGSPLHF. The CDR3 DNA follows: TGTGCCAGCAGCTTCGACCCAGGTTCACCCCTCCACTTT.

This clone was detected only a few times. This specimen includes other DNA sequences encoding the same CDR3. J is TRBJ2-3 and V is TRBV10-3; no reliable D call. Germline CDR1 and CDR2: ENHRY and SYGVKD. V dropped 2 bases and J dropped 4 bases, with 4 bases sitting between them. CDR3 length equals 12 residues. CDR3 in DNA: TGTGCCATCAGTGAGGGGGCAGATACGCAGTATTTT. This encodes CAISEGADTQYF.

Notes on this clone: This same CDR3 is encoded by further DNA sequences in the sample. V is TRBV6-5 and J is TRBJ1-5, with 10 bases fitting TRBD1. Unmatched junction bases numbered 5, after V lost 4 bases and J lost 5 bases. The CDR3 has 15 residues. Germline CDR1 and CDR2: MNHEY and SVGAGI. The CDR3 here is CASSLTGTGDQPQHF. CDR3 nucleotides: TGTGCCAGCAGTTTAACCGGGACAGGGGATCAGCCCCAGCATTTT.

V gene TRBV19 combines with J gene TRBJ2-7; TRBD2 agrees at 8 bases. The CDR3 contains 15 residues. After removal of 3 bases from V and 3 bases from J, the junction contained 7 bases not matched to a gene. Germline loops: CDR1 LNHDA, CDR2 SQIVND (reference sequence). This chain's CDR3 is CASSIGGGTGYEQYF. CDR3 bases: TGTGCCAGTAGTATCGGCGGGGGGACCGGCTACGAGCAGTACTTC. Using reference TRBV19 and TRBJ2-7 for the parts outside the CDR3, the full variable domain is DGGITQSPKYLFRKEGQNVTLSCEQNLNHDAMYWYRQDPGQGLRLIYYSQIVNDFQKGDIAEGYSVSREKKESFPLTVTSAQKNPTAFYLCASSIGGGTGYEQYFGPGTRLTVT.

As regards this clone: The junction does not match germline at one end; this may be a read error. The chain is built from TRBV28 and TRBJ1-5; tentatively, D is TRBD1 (5 bases). The germline V gene encodes CDR1 MDHEN and CDR2 SYDVKM. The CDR3 runs to 15 residues. Here the CDR3 DNA reads TGTGCCAGCAGTTTATACGACAGCCGAAATCAACCCCAGCATTTT. It specifies CASSLYDSRNQPQHF.

The genes are TRBV7-3 and TRBJ2-1; 7 bases are shared with TRBD1. V was pared by 3 bases and J by 0 bases, with 5 bases of the junction left unmatched. The CDR3 totals 16 residues. Germline V gene sequence: CDR1 SGHTA, CDR2 FQGTGA. CDR3 DNA sequence: TGTGCCAGCAGCTTCCAGACAGGGAGCTCCTACAATGAGCAGTTCTTC. Translated: CASSFQTGSSYNEQFF.

This chain uses TRBV6-6 with TRBJ1-2, with D maybe TRBD1 (6 bases). Looked up from germline, CDR1 is MNHNY and CDR2 is SVGAGI (reference sequence). The CDR3 is 15 amino acids. Trimming shortened V by 2 bases and J by 2 bases, and 12 bases separated the two germline ends. The CDR3 is CASSYTWDTNYGYTF. CDR3 DNA: TGTGCCAGCAGTTACACTTGGGACACCAACTATGGCTACACCTTC.

This clone was found once. The CDR3 nucleotides read TGCGCCAGCAGCCCAGGGACAATCGGGTCCTACGAGCAGTACTTC. Translated: CASSPGTIGSYEQYF. The chain carries TRBV4-1 and TRBJ2-7, with a possible D match to TRBD1 (6 bases). The germline V gene encodes CDR1 MGHRA and CDR2 YSYEKL. The CDR3 spans 15 residues. V lost 4 bases to trimming and J lost 1 base, with 14 bases between them.

This clone has a handful of counts. The V gene is TRBV7-9, the J gene TRBJ1-1; perhaps TRBD1 as D (6 bases). The CDR3 length is 15 residues. CDR1 is SEHNR and CDR2 is FQNEAQ in the germline V gene (reference sequence). V shed 4 bases and J shed 2 bases, with 14 bases lying between them. CDR3 DNA sequence: TGTGCCAGCAGCTCTCAGGGGCCTATAAACACTGAAGCTTTCTTT. It codes for CASSSQGPINTEAFF.

J is TRBJ2-5 and V is TRBV5-1, with D uncertain. Germline lookup yields CDR1 SGHRS and CDR2 YFSETQ. The CDR3 is 13 residues long. V was pared by 4 bases and J by 2 bases, with 9 bases between. The CDR3 nucleotides read TGCGCCAGCAGCGACCACAATCAAGAGACCCAGTACTTC. Translating gives CASSDHNQETQYF.

This clone was picked up a small number of times. This sequence joins TRBV6-6 and TRBJ1-5; the D gene is possibly TRBD1 (6 bases). This CDR3 is built from 15 residues. V lost 5 bases to trimming and J lost 2 bases, with 13 bases between them. CDR1 is MNHNY, CDR2 SVGAGI, per germline (reference sequence). The CDR3 bases are TGTGCCAGCAGTCATCAGGGGAAGGGCAATCAGCCCCAGCATTTT. This gives the protein CASSHQGKGNQPQHF.